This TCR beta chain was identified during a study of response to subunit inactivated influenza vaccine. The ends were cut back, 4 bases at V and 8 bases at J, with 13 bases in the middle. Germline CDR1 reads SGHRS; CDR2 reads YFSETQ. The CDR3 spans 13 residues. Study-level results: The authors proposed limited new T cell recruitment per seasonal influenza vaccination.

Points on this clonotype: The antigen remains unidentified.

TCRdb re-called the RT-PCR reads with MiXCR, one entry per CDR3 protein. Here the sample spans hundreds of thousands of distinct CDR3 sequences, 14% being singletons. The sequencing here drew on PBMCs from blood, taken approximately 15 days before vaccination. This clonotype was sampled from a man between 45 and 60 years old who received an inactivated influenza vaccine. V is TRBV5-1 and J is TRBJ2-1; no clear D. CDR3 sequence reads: CASSLVPSDEQFF. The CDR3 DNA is TGCGCCAGCAGCCTCGTACCGTCGGATGAGCAGTTCTTC.